The 20 T cell receptor beta chains below were found in one sample sequenced in a study of blood T cell repertoires in COVID-19. Some clones are missing from TCRdb's copy, which holds only in-frame ones; the method was immunoSEQ multiplex PCR. The top ten hold roughly 1.4% of the sample, which has 200,000 to 300,000 clones, less than 90% seen once. The source material was peripheral blood. These receptors came from a woman aged 35 to 49 who had recovered from COVID-19.

The V gene is TRBV18, the J gene TRBJ2-7; 7 positions match TRBD2. The junction had 4 bases not matched to a gene; V was cut back by 6 bases and J by 2 bases. The germline V gene encodes CDR1 KGHSH and CDR2 LQKENI. The CDR3 totals 13 residues. CDR3 nucleotides: TGTGCCAGCTCGGGGACTACCACCTACGAGCAGTACTTC. Its translation: CASSGTTTYEQYF.

CDR3 protein: CASSYSRRSGNTIYF. The DNA for the CDR3 is TGTGCCAGCAGTTACTCGAGGAGGTCTGGAAACACCATATATTTT. The V gene is TRBV6-5, the J gene TRBJ1-3, with D unresolved. The CDR3 covers 15 residues. Germline CDR1 reads MNHEY; CDR2 reads SVGAGI. The ends were cut back, 0 bases at V and 1 base at J, with 7 bases in the middle.

This clone was observed once. The genes are TRBV5-1 and TRBJ1-2; perhaps TRBD1 as D (6 bases). With 1 base removed from V and 4 bases from J, the gap between germline ends came to 20 bases. The CDR3 has 17 amino acids. Germline CDR1 and CDR2: SGHRS and YFSETQ. CDR3: CASSLSGNTPRGYGYTF. In DNA, the CDR3 is TGCGCCAGCAGCTTGTCCGGTAACACCCCCAGGGGCTATGGCTACACCTTC.

The CDR3 nucleotides read TGCAGCGTTGCGGGGTTACATACAAACTATGGCTACACCTTC. It encodes CSVAGLHTNYGYTF. V usage is TRBV29-1 and J usage is TRBJ1-2; no reliable D call. This CDR3 spans 14 amino acids. Germline assignment: CDR1 SQVTM and CDR2 ANQGSEA. V lost 4 bases to trimming and J lost 2 bases, with 14 bases between them.

CDR3 in DNA: TGTGCCAGCAGTGAAACGACTACCGGGGAGCTGTTTTTT. Translating gives CASSETTTGELFF. The chain has TRBV2 and TRBJ2-2; D gene unclear. Germline V gene sequence: CDR1 SNHLY, CDR2 FYNNEI. This CDR3 contains 13 residues. The V and J ends lost 2 bases and 5 bases respectively, with 6 bases between them.

The chain carries TRBV4-1 and TRBJ1-4, with a possible D match to TRBD1 (6 bases). Germline V CDR1 and CDR2: MGHRA, YSYEKL. The CDR3 has 15 residues. Trimming shortened V by 0 bases and J by 5 bases, and 10 bases separated the two germline ends. The CDR3 sequence: CASSQEGDKNEKLFF. CDR3 DNA: TGCGCCAGCAGCCAAGAGGGGGACAAGAATGAAAAACTGTTTTTT.

The chain links TRBV19 to TRBJ2-7; D remains ambiguous. Trimming pared 3 bases from V and 0 bases from J, leaving 9 bases between. Germline assignment: CDR1 LNHDA and CDR2 SQIVND (reference sequence). This CDR3 contains 14 residues. The CDR3 reads CASSIRQDSYEQYF. The CDR3 DNA is TGTGCCAGTAGTATTAGGCAGGACTCCTACGAGCAGTACTTC.

This rearrangement joins TRBV5-1 to TRBJ2-2; TRBD1 agrees at 11 bases. J lost 8 bases, V lost 4 bases, and 7 bases had no gene match. The V gene's germline CDR1 is SGHRS and CDR2 YFSETQ. The CDR3 spans 15 residues. As DNA, the CDR3 is TGCGCCAGCAGCCGGACAGGGGGCCCTCCGGGGGAGCTGTTTTTT. Its translation is CASSRTGGPPGELFF.

The gene calls are TRBV5-1 and TRBJ2-5, with 8 bases lining up with TRBD1. After removal of 3 bases from V and 4 bases from J, the junction contained 11 bases not matched to a gene. There are 16 residues in the CDR3. CDR1 is SGHRS and CDR2 is YFSETQ in the germline V gene. CDR3 sequence (DNA): TGCGCCAGCAGCTACGGGGACATCAGGGGGCGAGAGACCCAGTACTTC. As protein: CASSYGDIRGRETQYF.

V usage is TRBV6-6 and J usage is TRBJ1-5, with D possibly matching TRBD1 (5 bases). This CDR3 region has 12 residues. Deletions cut 8 bases from V and 0 bases from J, with 5 bases between. Germline V lookup: CDR1 MNHNY, CDR2 SVGAGI (reference sequence). The CDR3 sequence: CASQGSNQPQHF. CDR3 nucleotides: TGTGCCAGCCAGGGTAGCAATCAGCCCCAGCATTTT.

The chain combines TRBV6-6 with TRBJ2-1; TRBD1 matches at 9 bases. The germline V gene has CDR1 MNHNY and CDR2 SVGAGI (reference sequence). The CDR3 consists of 14 residues. V lost 5 bases to trimming and J lost 7 bases; unmatched junction nucleotides: 6. The DNA for the CDR3 is TGTGCCAGCAGTGCCCCGGGACAGGGAAATGAGCAGTTCTTC. Encoded protein: CASSAPGQGNEQFF.

The chain links TRBV5-1 to TRBJ2-3; D remains ambiguous. Between the trimmed V and J ends, which lost 2 bases and 1 base, there was a span of 5 bases. The CDR3 extends over 13 amino acids. CDR1 SGHRS and CDR2 YFSETQ come from the germline V gene. The CDR3 region is CASSFPGTDTQYF. The CDR3 region has the DNA TGCGCCAGCAGCTTCCCGGGCACAGATACGCAGTATTTT.

The CDR3 nucleotides are TGCGCCAGCAGCTGGGACAGGGGGGGCCAGCCCCAGCATTTT. Translating gives CASSWDRGGQPQHF. The rearrangement links TRBV5-1 to TRBJ1-5; 11 bases match TRBD1. The CDR3 loop spans 14 amino acids. V shed 3 bases and J 7 bases; nucleotides not matched to a gene: 3. CDR1 and CDR2 from the germline V gene are SGHRS and YFSETQ. The full variable domain, in which reference TRBV5-1 and TRBJ1-5 provide the parts outside the CDR3, is KAGVTQTPRYLIKTRGQQVTLSCSPISGHRSVSWYQQTPGQGLQFLFEYFSETQRNKGNFPGRFSGRQFSNSRSEMNVSTLELGDSALYLCASSWDRGGQPQHFGDGTRLSIL.

The chain combines TRBV6-5 with TRBJ1-2, with D hard to call. The CDR3 has 12 amino acids. Germline CDR1 is MNHEY and CDR2 is SVGAGI. Trimming removed 5 bases at V and 6 bases at J, with 10 bases between. The CDR3 nucleotides read TGTGCCAGCAGTCTTCGACTTAATGGCTACACCTTC. Its protein is CASSLRLNGYTF.

This sequence joins TRBV4-1 and TRBJ1-2, with D perhaps matching TRBD1 (5 bases). Germline V gene data show CDR1 as MGHRA and CDR2 as YSYEKL. The CDR3 runs 13 residues. The ends were cut back, 6 bases at V and 1 base at J, with 9 bases in the middle. The CDR3 DNA reads as TGCGCCAGCAGACTGGGACTTAACTATGGCTACACCTTC. The encoded protein is CASRLGLNYGYTF.

This chain links TRBV29-1 with TRBJ1-4, with 8 bases aligning to TRBD1. The CDR3 has 15 residues. V was clipped by 4 bases and J by 7 bases; unmatched bases: 11. CDR1 SQVTM and CDR2 ANQGSEA come from the germline V gene. The CDR3 reads CSVGLNRGGSEKLFF. CDR3 nucleotide sequence: TGCAGCGTTGGGTTGAACAGGGGGGGATCTGAAAAACTGTTTTTT.

The V and J genes are TRBV2 and TRBJ2-4; D is possibly TRBD2 (5 bases). CDR3 length equals 13 residues. The V end lost 5 bases, the J end lost 9 bases, and 14 bases lay between the germline ends. Germline CDR1 is SNHLY and CDR2 is FYNNEI. In DNA, the CDR3 is TGTGCCAGCAGTCCCCAGGTTGAGGGCATTCAGTACTTC. Translation: CASSPQVEGIQYF. Together with reference TRBV2 and TRBJ2-4, the CDR3 gives the full variable domain: EPEVTQTPSHQVTQMGQEVILRCVPISNHLYFYWYRQILGQKVEFLVSFYNNEISEKSEIFDDQFSVERPDGSNFTLKIRSTKLEDSAMYFCASSPQVEGIQYFGAGTRLSVL.

The V call is TRBV6-1, the J call TRBJ2-1; the D is unclear. Looked up from germline, CDR1 is MNHNS and CDR2 is SASEGT. The germline V and J ends were trimmed by 2 bases and 4 bases, with 9 bases remaining between them. CDR3 length: 14 amino acids. For the CDR3, the DNA is TGTGCCAGCAGTGAATTTAACGAGTACAATGAGCAGTTCTTC. Protein sequence: CASSEFNEYNEQFF.

This sequence joins TRBV6-5 and TRBJ2-7; 10 bases are a match to TRBD1. The CDR3 consists of 12 residues. V lost 11 bases to trimming and J lost 3 bases; unmatched junction nucleotides: 4. CDR1 and CDR2 (germline): MNHEY, SVGAGI. CDR3 nucleotide sequence: TGTGCCGGCCGGGACAGGGGCTACGAGCAGTACTTC. This gives the protein CAGRDRGYEQYF.

The chain is built from TRBV27 and TRBJ1-2; weak D call: TRBD1 (6 bases). Germline assignment: CDR1 MNHEY and CDR2 SMNVEV (reference sequence). This CDR3 has 11 residues. The V and J ends lost 11 bases and 1 base respectively, with 8 bases between them. The CDR3 sequence is CAAQGNYGYTF. The DNA of the CDR3 is TGTGCCGCACAGGGTAACTATGGCTACACCTTC.